This T cell receptor (beta chain) derives from a study of T cell changes during pregnancy in multiple sclerosis. Repertoires were generated with immunoSEQ multiplex PCR, while TCRdb's copy carries only in-frame clones and drops some. The data show 49,000 or so clones, under 95% seen once. The origin of this receptor is a female donor with multiple sclerosis, enrolled in a pregnancy study. Sequenced here: CD8+ T cells from peripheral blood mononuclear cells, sampled before pregnancy.

The CDR3 DNA is TGTGCCAGCAGGGGGGCCGGGACAGGGATATACGAGCAGTACTTC. Its protein product is CASRGAGTGIYEQYF. This chain links TRBV28 with TRBJ2-7; TRBD1 matches at 9 bases. Germline CDR1 is MDHEN and CDR2 is SYDVKM. J lost 4 bases, V lost 6 bases, and 10 bases had no gene match. The CDR3 is 15 residues long.